Below are 24 T cell receptor beta chains sequenced from a single sample in a study of T-cell memory formation after mild COVID-19. Each CDR3 protein is one row after TCRdb ran MiXCR on the 5' RACE reads. The table records about 360,000 distinct CDR3 sequences, about an eighth of them present only once. Sequenced sample: PBMCs or a T cell subset sorted from them (not recorded which). These receptors originate from a man aged 18 to 29 who had mild COVID-19 (a few samples of this study predate the infection). Cell type and time point are not known.

This chain's CDR3 is CASSLVLGYNSPLHF. CDR3 DNA sequence: TGTGCCAGCAGCTTAGTATTGGGGTATAATTCACCCCTCCACTTT. The chain uses TRBV7-2 and TRBJ1-6; D not certain. V lost 1 base to trimming and J lost 4 bases, with 8 bases between them. The germline gives CDR1 SGHTA, CDR2 FQGNSA. CDR3 length equals 15 residues.

This clonotype was seen repeatedly, ten times or more. The rearrangement joins TRBV7-2 to TRBJ2-7; 9 nucleotides agree with TRBD2. This CDR3 has 13 residues. V was clipped by 4 bases and J by 7 bases; unmatched bases: 5. The germline V gene encodes CDR1 SGHTA and CDR2 FQGNSA. CDR3 in amino acids: CASSSRAGGEQYV. As DNA, the CDR3 is TGTGCCAGCAGCTCCCGAGCGGGGGGTGAGCAGTACGTC.

This clonotype turned up a few times. The chain employs TRBV5-1 and TRBJ2-5; a weak D match, TRBD2 (5 bases). This CDR3 is 14 amino acids long. Deletions cut 5 bases from V and 2 bases from J, with 13 bases between. The germline V gene encodes CDR1 SGHRS and CDR2 YFSETQ. In DNA, the CDR3 is TGCGCCAGCAGGACAAGTGGACTGCAAGAGACCCAGTACTTC. Translating gives CASRTSGLQETQYF.

The J gene is TRBJ2-3, the V gene TRBV20-1, with 10 bases identical to TRBD2. The germline V gene encodes CDR1 DFQATT and CDR2 SNEGSKA (reference sequence). The CDR3 length is 11 residues. CDR3: CRGTSADTQYF. In nucleotides, the CDR3 is TGCAGGGGGACTAGCGCAGATACGCAGTATTTT.

The chain carries TRBV4-2 and TRBJ2-2; D is unresolved. V lost 0 bases and J 5 bases, leaving 13 bases between the germline ends. The CDR3 consists of 16 residues. Germline V gene lookup returns CDR1 LGHNA and CDR2 YNFKEQ. The CDR3 DNA follows: TGTGCCAGCAGCCAAGAAGGCCTCCCTGGGACCGGGGAGCTGTTTTTT. This gives the protein CASSQEGLPGTGELFF.

A remark on this clonotype: A junction boundary mismatches the germline segment, possibly from a read error. The chain joins TRBV4-1 to TRBJ1-2, with TRBD1 matching over 7 bases. Germline V gives CDR1 MGHRA, CDR2 YSYEKL. This CDR3 is 14 amino acids long. The CDR3 region has the DNA TGCGCCGGCAGCCTTGACAGGGTTTGGGATGGCTACACCTTC. It codes for CAGSLDRVWDGYTF.

This chain uses TRBV5-6 with TRBJ1-1; no firm D call. The V gene's germline CDR1 is SGHDT and CDR2 YYEEEE. Trimming took 5 bases from V and 7 from J, leaving 9 bases between them. The CDR3 covers 11 residues. CDR3 amino acids: CASSVGREAFF. The CDR3 bases are TGTGCCAGCAGTGTCGGACGTGAAGCTTTCTTT.

The chain links TRBV18 to TRBJ1-5; 7 nucleotides align to TRBD1. The V gene's germline CDR1 is KGHSH and CDR2 LQKENI. This CDR3 comprises 14 residues. Unmatched junction bases numbered 5, after V lost 4 bases and J lost 5 bases. CDR3 protein: CASSQGARDQPQHF. In DNA form, the CDR3 reads TGTGCCAGCTCACAGGGGGCTAGGGATCAGCCCCAGCATTTT. The full variable domain, its missing parts supplied by reference TRBV18 and TRBJ1-5, is NAGVMQNPRHLVRRRGQEARLRCSPMKGHSHVYWYRQLPEEGLKFMVYLQKENIIDESGMPKERFSAEFPKEGPSILRIQQVVRGDSAAYFCASSQGARDQPQHFGDGTRLSIL.

The chain joins TRBV18 to TRBJ1-1; D is ambiguous. Trimming removed 3 bases from V and 6 bases from J, with 11 bases in between. Looked up from germline, CDR1 is KGHSH and CDR2 is LQKENI. This CDR3 is 13 amino acids long. In DNA form, the CDR3 reads TGTGCCAGCTCACCGCGGACGGCCCCTGAAGCTTTCTTT. It specifies CASSPRTAPEAFF.

This chain joins TRBV5-1 and TRBJ1-1, with a tentative D call TRBD1 (6 bases). The length of the CDR3 is 12 residues. Per the germline V gene, CDR1 is SGHRS and CDR2 is YFSETQ. V dropped 7 bases and J dropped 3 bases, with 10 bases sitting between them. The CDR3 region is CASGQLHTEAFF. The CDR3 region has the DNA TGCGCCAGCGGACAGCTTCACACTGAAGCTTTCTTT.

The table lists this clonotype with a few counts. The chain joins TRBV30 to TRBJ1-3; D is uncertain. Germline assignment: CDR1 GTSNPN and CDR2 SVGIG (reference sequence). The CDR3 has 13 residues. Trimming stripped 0 bases from V and 7 bases from J, with 10 bases between. The CDR3 spells CAWSVRPWNTIYF. Written as DNA, the CDR3 is TGTGCCTGGAGTGTACGCCCGTGGAACACCATATATTTT. The full variable domain, its missing parts supplied by reference TRBV30 and TRBJ1-3, is SQTIHQWPATLVQPVGSPLSLECTVEGTSNPNLYWYRQAAGRGLQLLFYSVGIGQISSEVPQNLSASRPQDRQFILSSKKLLLSDSGFYLCAWSVRPWNTIYFGEGSWLTVV.

This clonotype was detected only a few times. V usage is TRBV2 and J usage is TRBJ1-2; no clear D gene. The V and J ends lost 0 bases and 8 bases respectively, with 4 bases between them. The germline V gene has CDR1 SNHLY and CDR2 FYNNEI. The CDR3 runs 11 residues. The CDR3, as DNA: TGTGCCAGCAGTGAAGCGGGAGGCTACACCTTC. Translation: CASSEAGGYTF.

In this sample, this clonotype turned up a few times. The CDR3 protein is CASSLDPGPGQPQHF. Written as DNA, the CDR3 is TGCGCCAGCAGCTTGGATCCAGGGCCAGGGCAGCCCCAGCATTTT. The chain carries TRBV5-1 and TRBJ1-5, with a tentative D call TRBD1 (5 bases). Trimming cost V 0 bases and J 7 bases, with 14 bases left between them. The CDR3 spans 15 residues. The germline V gene encodes CDR1 SGHRS and CDR2 YFSETQ.

V and J are TRBV4-2 and TRBJ2-1; possible D gene TRBD1, 5 bases. This CDR3 comprises 14 residues. CDR1 is LGHNA, CDR2 YNFKEQ, per germline. V was pared by 5 bases and J by 6 bases, with 14 bases between. For the CDR3, the DNA is TGTGCCAGCAGCAGGGGCCCCCCGCCCAATGAGCAGTTCTTC. Encoded protein: CASSRGPPPNEQFF.

This chain connects TRBV3-1 to TRBJ2-4; 9 bases align to TRBD1. V lost 4 bases to trimming and J lost 5 bases; unmatched junction nucleotides: 9. CDR3 length: 16 amino acids. Germline CDR1 and CDR2: LGHDT and YNNKEL (reference sequence). The DNA of the CDR3 is TGTGCCAGCAGCCGACGCGGACAGGGGCTCCAAAACATTCAGTACTTC. The encoded protein is CASSRRGQGLQNIQYF.

The chain uses TRBV4-3 and TRBJ2-2; the D gene is possibly TRBD2 (5 bases). The CDR3 is 13 residues long. The ends were cut back, 2 bases at V and 9 bases at J, with 10 bases in the middle. The germline V gene encodes CDR1 LGHNA and CDR2 YSLEER. CDR3 protein: CASSQTSTRELFF. The CDR3 nucleotides are TGCGCCAGCAGCCAAACTAGTACCCGGGAGCTGTTTTTT.

This clonotype occurred a few times. The V and J genes are TRBV5-1 and TRBJ2-1; no clear D gene. Per germline, CDR1 SGHRS and CDR2 YFSETQ. This CDR3 is 14 amino acids long. V was cut by 6 bases and J by 3 bases, with 13 bases left in between. As DNA, the CDR3 is TGCGCCAGCAATATAGGCGGCCTCTACAATGAGCAGTTCTTC. As protein: CASNIGGLYNEQFF.

This clonotype was picked up a small number of times. The chain has TRBV20-1 and TRBJ1-1, with D hard to call. CDR3 length: 13 residues. Trimming pared 1 base from V and 0 bases from J, leaving 6 bases between. CDR1 DFQATT and CDR2 SNEGSKA come from the germline V gene (reference sequence). The CDR3 DNA sequence: TGCAGTGCTAGAGGGAAGATGAACACTGAAGCTTTCTTT. Its protein is CSARGKMNTEAFF.

The sample holds a few counts of this clonotype. The V gene is TRBV6-2 or TRBV6-3, the J gene TRBJ2-3, with a weak D call TRBD2 (6 bases). The ends were cut back, 0 bases at V and 2 bases at J, with 9 bases in the middle. The CDR3 runs to 15 residues. The germline V gene has CDR1 MNHEY and CDR2 SVGEGT. The CDR3 nucleotides read TGTGCCAGCAGTTACTCGTCGGGGGTCACAGATACGCAGTATTTT. Protein product: CASSYSSGVTDTQYF.

J is TRBJ2-3 and V is TRBV5-1; D is ambiguous. Trimming cost V 4 bases and J 4 bases, with 10 bases left between them. Germline CDR1 reads SGHRS; CDR2 reads YFSETQ. The CDR3 covers 13 residues. The CDR3 DNA reads TGCGCCAGCAGCCTGGTTGTAGCAGATACGCAGTATTTT. It is translated as CASSLVVADTQYF. The whole variable domain, filled in from reference TRBV5-1 and TRBJ2-3, reads KAGVTQTPRYLIKTRGQQVTLSCSPISGHRSVSWYQQTPGQGLQFLFEYFSETQRNKGNFPGRFSGRQFSNSRSEMNVSTLELGDSALYLCASSLVVADTQYFGPGTRLTVL.

This chain connects TRBV28 to TRBJ1-4, with 7 bases that match TRBD1. The CDR3 extends over 15 amino acids. Germline V lookup: CDR1 MDHEN, CDR2 SYDVKM. After removal of 4 bases from V and 8 bases from J, the junction contained 10 bases not matched to a gene. The CDR3 here is CASSSGGTAEEKLFF. In DNA form, the CDR3 reads TGTGCCAGCAGTTCAGGAGGGACAGCGGAAGAAAAACTGTTTTTT.

This clonotype was seen a few times. The chain carries TRBV5-1 and TRBJ2-5, with D possibly TRBD2 on 7 matching bases. Germline values: CDR1 SGHRS, CDR2 YFSETQ. The V and J ends lost 5 bases and 1 base respectively, with 12 bases between them. The CDR3 runs to 14 residues. The CDR3 nucleotides read TGCGCCAGCAGGGGAGGGGGGATCCAAGAGACCCAGTACTTC. Protein: CASRGGGIQETQYF. Full variable domain (remainder filled in from reference TRBV5-1 and TRBJ2-5): KAGVTQTPRYLIKTRGQQVTLSCSPISGHRSVSWYQQTPGQGLQFLFEYFSETQRNKGNFPGRFSGRQFSNSRSEMNVSTLELGDSALYLCASRGGGIQETQYFGPGTRLLVL.

The chain carries TRBV12-3 or TRBV12-4 and TRBJ1-1; 7 bases map to TRBD1. The CDR3 spans 14 residues. The V gene end was trimmed by 6 bases and the J gene end by 4 bases; junction bases not matched to a gene: 8. CDR3 coding DNA: TGTGCCAGCAGCCCACCCAGGGGGTCCACTGAAGCTTTCTTT. Residues: CASSPPRGSTEAFF.

The chain carries TRBV10-3 and TRBJ1-3; D not certain. Germline CDR1 reads ENHRY; CDR2 reads SYGVKD. This CDR3 comprises 12 residues. V was clipped by 4 bases and J by 9 bases, with 10 bases between them. The CDR3 sequence is CAISGDWGTIYF. CDR3 DNA: TGTGCCATCAGTGGTGACTGGGGCACCATATATTTT.